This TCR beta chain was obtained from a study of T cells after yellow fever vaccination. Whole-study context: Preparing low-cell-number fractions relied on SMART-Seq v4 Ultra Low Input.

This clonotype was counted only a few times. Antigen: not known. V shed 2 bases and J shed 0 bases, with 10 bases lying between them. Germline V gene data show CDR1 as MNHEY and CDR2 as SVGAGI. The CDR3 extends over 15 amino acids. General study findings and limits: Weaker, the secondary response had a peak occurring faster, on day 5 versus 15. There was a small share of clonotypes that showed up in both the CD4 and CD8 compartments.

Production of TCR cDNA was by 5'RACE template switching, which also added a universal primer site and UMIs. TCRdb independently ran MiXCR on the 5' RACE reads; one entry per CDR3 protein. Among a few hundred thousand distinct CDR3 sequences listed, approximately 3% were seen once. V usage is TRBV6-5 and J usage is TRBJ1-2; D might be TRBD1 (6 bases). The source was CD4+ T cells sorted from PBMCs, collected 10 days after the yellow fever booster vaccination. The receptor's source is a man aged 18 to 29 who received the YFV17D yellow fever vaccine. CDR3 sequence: CASSYQQGANYGYTF. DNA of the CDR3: TGTGCCAGCAGTTACCAACAGGGCGCTAACTATGGCTACACCTTC.